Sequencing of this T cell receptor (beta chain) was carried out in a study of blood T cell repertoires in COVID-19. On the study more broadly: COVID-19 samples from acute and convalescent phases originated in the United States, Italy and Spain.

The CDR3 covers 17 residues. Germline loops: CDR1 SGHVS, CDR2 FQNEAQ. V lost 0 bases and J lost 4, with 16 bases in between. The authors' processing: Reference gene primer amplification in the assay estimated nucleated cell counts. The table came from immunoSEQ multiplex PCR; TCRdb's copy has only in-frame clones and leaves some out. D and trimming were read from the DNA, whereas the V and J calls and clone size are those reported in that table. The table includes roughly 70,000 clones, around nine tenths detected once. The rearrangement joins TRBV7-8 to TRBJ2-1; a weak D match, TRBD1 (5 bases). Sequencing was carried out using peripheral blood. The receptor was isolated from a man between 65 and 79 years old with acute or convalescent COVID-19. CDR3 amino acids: CASSLALSPGRYNEQFF. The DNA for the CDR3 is TGTGCCAGCAGCTTAGCGCTAAGTCCAGGGCGATACAATGAGCAGTTCTTC.